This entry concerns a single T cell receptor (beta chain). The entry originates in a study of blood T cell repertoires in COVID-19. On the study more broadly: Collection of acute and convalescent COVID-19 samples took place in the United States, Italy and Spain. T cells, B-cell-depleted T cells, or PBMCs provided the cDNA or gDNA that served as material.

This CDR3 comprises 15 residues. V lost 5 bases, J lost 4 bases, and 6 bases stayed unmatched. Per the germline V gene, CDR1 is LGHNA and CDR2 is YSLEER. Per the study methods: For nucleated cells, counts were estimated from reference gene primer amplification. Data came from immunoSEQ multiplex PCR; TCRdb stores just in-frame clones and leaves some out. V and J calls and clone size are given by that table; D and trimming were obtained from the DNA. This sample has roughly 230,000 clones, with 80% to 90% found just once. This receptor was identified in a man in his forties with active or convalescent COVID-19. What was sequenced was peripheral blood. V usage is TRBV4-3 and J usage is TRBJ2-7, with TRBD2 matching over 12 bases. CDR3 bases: TGCGCCAGCAGCTTACGGACTAGCGGGGCGTACGAGCAGTACTTC. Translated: CASSLRTSGAYEQYF.